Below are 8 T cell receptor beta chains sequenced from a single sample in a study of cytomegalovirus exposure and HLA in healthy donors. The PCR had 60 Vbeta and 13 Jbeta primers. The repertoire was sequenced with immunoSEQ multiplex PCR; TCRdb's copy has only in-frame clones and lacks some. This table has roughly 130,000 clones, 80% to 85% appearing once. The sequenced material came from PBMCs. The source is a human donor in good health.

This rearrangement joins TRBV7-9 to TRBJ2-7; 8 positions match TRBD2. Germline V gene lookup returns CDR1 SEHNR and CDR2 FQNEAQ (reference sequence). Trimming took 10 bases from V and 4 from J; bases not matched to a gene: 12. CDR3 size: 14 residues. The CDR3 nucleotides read TGTGCCATCCGGCCCGGGGGGGCAGTGTACGAGCAGTACTTC. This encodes CAIRPGGAVYEQYF.

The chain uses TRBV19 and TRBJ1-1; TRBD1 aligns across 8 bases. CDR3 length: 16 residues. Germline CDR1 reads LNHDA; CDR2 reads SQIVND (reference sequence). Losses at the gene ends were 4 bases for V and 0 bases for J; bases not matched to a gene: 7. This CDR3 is CASSTSGGLMNTEAFF. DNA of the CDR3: TGTGCCAGTAGTACCTCAGGGGGCTTGATGAACACTGAAGCTTTCTTT.

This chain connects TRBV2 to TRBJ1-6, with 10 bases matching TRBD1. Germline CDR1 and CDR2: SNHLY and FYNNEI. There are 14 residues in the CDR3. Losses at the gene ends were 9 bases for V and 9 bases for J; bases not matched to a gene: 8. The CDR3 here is CASLEGQGTSPLHF. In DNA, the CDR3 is TGTGCCAGTCTTGAGGGACAGGGGACTTCACCCCTCCACTTT. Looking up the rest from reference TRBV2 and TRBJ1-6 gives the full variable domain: EPEVTQTPSHQVTQMGQEVILRCVPISNHLYFYWYRQILGQKVEFLVSFYNNEISEKSEIFDDQFSVERPDGSNFTLKIRSTKLEDSAMYFCASLEGQGTSPLHFGNGTRLTVT.

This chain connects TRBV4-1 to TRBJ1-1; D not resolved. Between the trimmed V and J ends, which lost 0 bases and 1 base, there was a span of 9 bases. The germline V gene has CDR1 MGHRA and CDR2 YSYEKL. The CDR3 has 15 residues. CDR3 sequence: CASSQEPTPNTEAFF. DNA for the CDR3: TGCGCCAGCAGCCAAGAGCCGACACCGAACACTGAAGCTTTCTTT.

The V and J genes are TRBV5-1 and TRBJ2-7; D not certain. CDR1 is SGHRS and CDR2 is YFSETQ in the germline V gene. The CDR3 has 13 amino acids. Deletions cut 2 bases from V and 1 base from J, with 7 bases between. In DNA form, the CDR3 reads TGCGCCAGCAGCTTCCCCGGGTCCTACGAGCAGTACTTC. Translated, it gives CASSFPGSYEQYF.

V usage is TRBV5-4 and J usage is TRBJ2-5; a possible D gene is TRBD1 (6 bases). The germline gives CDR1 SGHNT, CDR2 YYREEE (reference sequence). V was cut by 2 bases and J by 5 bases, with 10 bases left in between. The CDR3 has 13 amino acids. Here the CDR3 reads CASSFLGAETQYF. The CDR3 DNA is TGTGCCAGCAGCTTTTTGGGGGCGGAGACCCAGTACTTC.

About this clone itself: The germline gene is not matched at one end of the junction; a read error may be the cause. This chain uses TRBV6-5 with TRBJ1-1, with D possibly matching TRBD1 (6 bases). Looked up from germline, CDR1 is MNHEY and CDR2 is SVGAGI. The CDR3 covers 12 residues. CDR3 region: CASSEAQRTVHF. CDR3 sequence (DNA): TGTGCCAGCAGTGAAGCGCAAAGGACAGTTCACTTT.

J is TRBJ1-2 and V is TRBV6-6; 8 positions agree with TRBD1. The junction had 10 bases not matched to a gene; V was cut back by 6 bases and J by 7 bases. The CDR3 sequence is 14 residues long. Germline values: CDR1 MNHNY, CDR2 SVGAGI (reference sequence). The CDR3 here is CASSPRGQGFGYTF. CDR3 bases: TGTGCCAGCAGCCCGCGCGGACAGGGATTTGGCTACACCTTC.